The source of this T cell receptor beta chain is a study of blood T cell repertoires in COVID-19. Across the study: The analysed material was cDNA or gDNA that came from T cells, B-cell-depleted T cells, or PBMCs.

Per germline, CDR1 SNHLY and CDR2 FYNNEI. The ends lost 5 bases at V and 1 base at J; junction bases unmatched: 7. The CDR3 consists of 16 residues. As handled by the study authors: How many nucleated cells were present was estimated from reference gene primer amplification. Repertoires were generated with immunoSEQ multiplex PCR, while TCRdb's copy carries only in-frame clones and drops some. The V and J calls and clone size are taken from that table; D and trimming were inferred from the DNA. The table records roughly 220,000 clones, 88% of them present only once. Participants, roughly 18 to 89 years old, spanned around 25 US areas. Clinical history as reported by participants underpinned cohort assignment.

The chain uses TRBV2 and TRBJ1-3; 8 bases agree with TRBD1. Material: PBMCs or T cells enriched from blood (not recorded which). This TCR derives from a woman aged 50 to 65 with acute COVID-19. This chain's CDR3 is CASSKQGVPSGNTIYF. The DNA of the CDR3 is TGTGCCAGCAGTAAACAGGGGGTCCCTTCTGGAAACACCATATATTTT.